The 30 T cell receptor beta chains below all came from one sample that was sequenced in a study of T cell responses to AZD1222 COVID-19 vaccine. The table came from immunoSEQ multiplex PCR; TCRdb's copy has only in-frame clones and leaves some out. The repertoire has around 160,000 clones, approximately 90% of them found once; the top ten carry 5.2%. The source material was peripheral blood, sampled on day 0 of AZD1222 vaccination. The receptors derive from an adult in good health.

Details on this clone: This CDR3 is also generated by other DNA sequences in the sample. This chain uses TRBV3-1 (or the pseudogene TRBV3-2) with TRBJ1-1; D remains ambiguous. Germline V gives CDR1 LGHDT, CDR2 YNNKEL (reference sequence). V was pared by 4 bases and J by 1 base, with 7 bases between. The CDR3 contains 13 residues. CDR3 amino acids: CASSPTGNTEAFF. The CDR3 region has the DNA TGTGCCAGCAGCCCCACGGGGAACACTGAAGCTTTCTTT.

The rearrangement links TRBV6-5 to TRBJ2-7; possibly TRBD1 for D (5 bases). The germline V and J ends were trimmed by 6 bases and 0 bases, with 15 bases remaining between them. Germline V lookup: CDR1 MNHEY, CDR2 SVGAGI. This CDR3 has 15 amino acids. For the CDR3, the DNA is TGTGCCAGCAGGTTATTACAGGCGAGCTCCTACGAGCAGTACTTC. Translation gives CASRLLQASSYEQYF.

The chain combines TRBV6-5 with TRBJ2-2, with a tentative D call TRBD1 (5 bases). Germline V CDR1 and CDR2: MNHEY, SVGAGI. Trimming removed 8 bases from V and 3 bases from J, with 13 bases in between. The CDR3 covers 14 residues. CDR3 region: CASHRLSDTGELFF. The CDR3, as DNA: TGTGCCAGCCACAGGTTGTCGGACACCGGGGAGCTGTTTTTT.

The chain uses TRBV10-3 and TRBJ2-7; D is perhaps TRBD2 (7 bases). From germline, CDR1 is ENHRY and CDR2 SYGVKD. V lost 4 bases and J lost 4, with 14 bases in between. The length of the CDR3 is 14 residues. CDR3 in amino acids: CAISGLQGGYEQYF. In DNA, the CDR3 is TGTGCCATCAGTGGGCTACAGGGAGGGTACGAGCAGTACTTC.

V and J are TRBV27 and TRBJ1-5, with a possible D match to TRBD1 (6 bases). Trimming took off 5 bases at V and 2 bases at J, with 16 bases between the two ends. Germline V gene lookup returns CDR1 MNHEY and CDR2 SMNVEV (reference sequence). There are 16 residues in the CDR3. As DNA, the CDR3 is TGTGCCAGCAGTCCCGCGCGGGGGGCGGGCAATCAGCCCCAGCATTTT. Its translation: CASSPARGAGNQPQHF.

The CDR3 spells CASSLVGGLLASEAFF. The CDR3 DNA is TGTGCCAGCAGCTTAGTAGGGGGTCTGCTGGCCTCTGAAGCTTTCTTT. The chain joins TRBV7-2 to TRBJ1-1; TRBD1 might be the D (6 bases). CDR1 is SGHTA and CDR2 is FQGNSA in the germline V gene. The V and J ends lost 1 base and 6 bases respectively, with 18 bases between them. This CDR3 is 16 amino acids long.

The V gene is TRBV12-5, the J gene TRBJ2-3; a possible D gene is TRBD1 (6 bases). Germline-derived CDR1 and CDR2 are LGHNT and FRNRAP. This CDR3 comprises 14 residues. V lost 1 base and J lost 2, with 7 bases in between. The chain's CDR3 is CASGLGGPTDTQYF. The DNA of the CDR3 is TGTGCTAGTGGTTTGGGGGGGCCCACAGATACGCAGTATTTT.

J is TRBJ2-7 and V is TRBV13; 8 positions match TRBD1. This CDR3 has 15 amino acids. From germline, CDR1 is PRHDT and CDR2 FYEKMQ (reference sequence). The trim removed 0 bases at V and 4 bases at J, leaving 5 bases unmatched. The CDR3 protein is CASSLGSGGAYEQYF. CDR3 in DNA: TGTGCCAGCAGCTTAGGCTCAGGGGGCGCTTACGAGCAGTACTTC.

The chain links TRBV13 to TRBJ2-7, with a tentative D call TRBD1 (5 bases). V was pared by 7 bases and J by 0 bases, with 10 bases between. CDR1 is PRHDT, CDR2 FYEKMQ, per germline (reference sequence). This CDR3 is 13 amino acids long. This CDR3 reads CASMSRGSYEQYF. The CDR3 nucleotides read TGTGCCAGCATGAGTAGGGGCTCCTACGAGCAGTACTTC.

The chain recombines TRBV5-1 with TRBJ2-2, with TRBD2 as a possible D gene (5 bases). V dropped 4 bases and J dropped 2 bases, with 12 bases sitting between them. Germline V lookup: CDR1 SGHRS, CDR2 YFSETQ. The CDR3 sequence is 15 residues long. The chain's CDR3 is CASSPGVGNTGELFF. Here the CDR3 DNA reads TGCGCCAGCAGCCCCGGGGTCGGTAACACCGGGGAGCTGTTTTTT.

J is TRBJ1-4 and V is TRBV5-1, with no clear D. The CDR3 runs 22 residues. Trimming took 0 bases from V and 1 from J, leaving 28 bases between them. CDR1 is SGHRS, CDR2 YFSETQ, per germline. Here the CDR3 DNA reads TGCGCCAGCAGCTTGGAGACCGAATTCTCTCCCTTTCATCTTGGAACTAATGAAAAACTGTTTTTT. Protein: CASSLETEFSPFHLGTNEKLFF. Combining the CDR3 with reference TRBV5-1 and TRBJ1-4 gives the whole variable domain KAGVTQTPRYLIKTRGQQVTLSCSPISGHRSVSWYQQTPGQGLQFLFEYFSETQRNKGNFPGRFSGRQFSNSRSEMNVSTLELGDSALYLCASSLETEFSPFHLGTNEKLFFGSGTQLSVL.

The chain carries TRBV4-3 and TRBJ1-4; D possibly corresponds to TRBD1 (5 bases). Deletions cut 1 base from V and 8 bases from J, with 20 bases between. CDR1 LGHNA and CDR2 YSLEER come from the germline V gene. The CDR3 runs 17 residues. CDR3 bases: TGCGCCAGCAGCCAAGGAGCACTGGTGGGGGAAGGGGAAAAACTGTTTTTT. It encodes CASSQGALVGEGEKLFF.

The chain uses TRBV2 and TRBJ2-3; weak D call: TRBD2 (6 bases). The V end was cut by 6 bases, the J end by 8 bases, with 12 bases between. From germline, CDR1 is SNHLY and CDR2 FYNNEI. The CDR3 covers 12 residues. The CDR3 region is CASSLLASTQYF. CDR3 nucleotide sequence: TGTGCCAGCAGCCTGCTAGCGAGTACGCAGTATTTT.

The rearrangement uses TRBV7-8 and TRBJ2-7; no definite D call. CDR1 SGHVS and CDR2 FQNEAQ come from the germline V gene. Trimming took off 1 base at V and 8 bases at J, with 6 bases between the two ends. This CDR3 region has 11 residues. This chain's CDR3 is CASSLEQQQYF. In DNA, the CDR3 is TGTGCCAGCAGCTTAGAACAGCAGCAGTACTTC. Full variable domain (rest looked up from reference TRBV7-8 and TRBJ2-7): GAGVSQSPRYKVAKRGQDVALRCDPISGHVSLFWYQQALGQGPEFLTYFQNEAQLDKSGLPSDRFFAERPEGSVSTLKIQRTQQEDSAVYLCASSLEQQQYFGPGTRLTVT.

This chain links TRBV28 with TRBJ1-1; 12 bases align to TRBD1. The CDR3 has 16 residues. V was clipped by 8 bases and J by 5 bases; unmatched bases: 12. Germline V CDR1 and CDR2: MDHEN, SYDVKM. The CDR3 sequence: CASAGTGGVGGTEAFF. Here the CDR3 DNA reads TGTGCCAGCGCCGGGACAGGGGGCGTCGGTGGGACTGAAGCTTTCTTT. The full variable domain, in which reference TRBV28 and TRBJ1-1 provide the parts outside the CDR3, is DVKVTQSSRYLVKRTGEKVFLECVQDMDHENMFWYRQDPGLGLRLIYFSYDVKMKEKGDIPEGYSVSREKKERFSLILESASTNQTSMYLCASAGTGGVGGTEAFFGQGTRLTVV.

This chain joins TRBV2 and TRBJ1-1; D remains unclear. The CDR3 spans 16 residues. The germline CDR1 and CDR2 sequences are SNHLY and FYNNEI. Trimming pared 7 bases from V and 1 base from J, leaving 19 bases between. For the CDR3, the DNA is TGTGCCAGCATGTTACGCCGGGCTCCGGGGAACACTGAAGCTTTCTTT. Translating it yields CASMLRRAPGNTEAFF. The whole variable domain, filled in from reference TRBV2 and TRBJ1-1, reads EPEVTQTPSHQVTQMGQEVILRCVPISNHLYFYWYRQILGQKVEFLVSFYNNEISEKSEIFDDQFSVERPDGSNFTLKIRSTKLEDSAMYFCASMLRRAPGNTEAFFGQGTRLTVV.

This sequence joins TRBV6-2 or TRBV6-3 and TRBJ2-5; TRBD2 might be the D (6 bases). Trimming removed 0 bases at V and 3 bases at J, with 11 bases between. There are 15 residues in the CDR3. Germline V gives CDR1 MNHEY, CDR2 SVGEGT. This CDR3 is CASSYSIVAEETQYF. DNA of the CDR3: TGTGCCAGCAGTTACTCGATAGTAGCGGAAGAGACCCAGTACTTC.

This clone was counted a single time. This chain connects TRBV3-1 (or the pseudogene TRBV3-2) to TRBJ1-3; TRBD1 is a possible D gene (6 bases). Germline V gene sequence: CDR1 LGHDT, CDR2 YNNKEL (reference sequence). V was shortened by 2 bases and J by 2 bases, with 16 bases between the two germline ends. The CDR3 totals 17 residues. The CDR3 region has the DNA TGTGCCAGCAGCCAACATTCCTCAGGGGTCCCTGGAAACACCATATATTTT. Amino acid sequence: CASSQHSSGVPGNTIYF.

This chain connects TRBV5-6 to TRBJ1-2; 8 nucleotides line up with TRBD1. With 6 bases clipped from V and 7 bases from J, the junction kept 8 bases outside the gene matches. CDR1 is SGHDT, CDR2 YYEEEE, per germline. CDR3 size: 13 residues. In nucleotides, the CDR3 is TGTGCCAGCACCTTCGGACAGGGAGGTGGCTACACCTTC. This codes for CASTFGQGGGYTF.

The gene calls are TRBV7-2 and TRBJ1-1; tentative D call: TRBD1 (5 bases). V lost 5 bases to trimming and J lost 1 base, with 14 bases between them. CDR1 and CDR2 from the germline V gene are SGHTA and FQGNSA. The CDR3 is 15 amino acids. The CDR3 loop reads CASSVGGLANTEAFF. The CDR3 DNA is TGTGCCAGCAGCGTCGGGGGACTCGCGAACACTGAAGCTTTCTTT.

This clone has just a few counts. This chain links TRBV6-5 with TRBJ1-2; TRBD1 is a possible D gene (5 bases). The CDR3 runs to 13 residues. The V gene lost 2 bases and the J gene lost 1 base, with 5 bases spanning the gap. Germline V lookup: CDR1 MNHEY, CDR2 SVGAGI. The CDR3 reads CASSYQGNYGYTF. The DNA of the CDR3 is TGTGCCAGCAGTTACCAGGGTAACTATGGCTACACCTTC.

The genes are TRBV4-2 and TRBJ2-3, with D unresolved. Germline V lookup: CDR1 LGHNA, CDR2 YNFKEQ. V was clipped by 7 bases and J by 8 bases, with 16 bases between them. This CDR3 comprises 13 residues. CDR3 in amino acids: CASIDLGLGTQYF. The CDR3 DNA is TGTGCCAGCATCGATTTGGGGTTAGGTACGCAGTATTTT.

This chain connects TRBV19 to TRBJ1-1, with no clear D. The CDR3 is made up of 16 amino acids. Germline V lookup: CDR1 LNHDA, CDR2 SQIVND (reference sequence). The V end lost 5 bases, the J end lost 3 bases, and 19 bases lay between the germline ends. Written as DNA, the CDR3 is TGTGCCAGTAGTCTTAACACCCGGATGGTGTACACTGAAGCTTTCTTT. Its protein product is CASSLNTRMVYTEAFF.

This clone has only one observation. V usage is TRBV4-2 and J usage is TRBJ2-1, with D perhaps TRBD2 (5 bases). This CDR3 has 12 residues. Germline-derived CDR1 and CDR2 are LGHNA and YNFKEQ. The V and J ends lost 0 bases and 10 bases respectively, with 7 bases between them. The CDR3, as DNA: TGTGCCAGCAGCCAAGAGTCGGGGGAGCAGTTCTTC. Residues: CASSQESGEQFF.

J is TRBJ2-5 and V is TRBV19; 13 nucleotides align to TRBD2. With 5 bases clipped from V and 2 bases from J, the junction kept 5 bases outside the gene matches. The length of the CDR3 is 16 residues. Germline lookup yields CDR1 LNHDA and CDR2 SQIVND (reference sequence). Written as DNA, the CDR3 is TGTGCCAGTAGTCCCGGGACTAGCGGGGATCAAGAGACCCAGTACTTC. Residues: CASSPGTSGDQETQYF.

The rearrangement joins TRBV6-5 to TRBJ2-7, with TRBD2 matching 8 bases. V gave up 7 bases and J gave up 2 bases; unmatched junction bases: 10. Germline V gene lookup returns CDR1 MNHEY and CDR2 SVGAGI. The CDR3 totals 15 residues. The DNA of the CDR3 is TGTGCCAGCACCGGAGGGGCGGGGGGACCCTACGAGCAGTACTTC. It codes for CASTGGAGGPYEQYF.

The rearrangement joins TRBV18 to TRBJ1-1; D is perhaps TRBD1 (5 bases). V lost 4 bases, J lost 6 bases, and 15 bases lay in between. Germline lookup yields CDR1 KGHSH and CDR2 LQKENI. The CDR3 has 14 residues. CDR3 DNA sequence: TGTGCCAGCTCACGGCGTTCGGGGGACCCTGAAGCTTTCTTT. Translating it yields CASSRRSGDPEAFF.

This clone was seen only once. Additional DNA sequences in this sample encode the identical CDR3. The chain recombines TRBV5-1 with TRBJ1-2, with D uncertain. V shed 0 bases and J shed 4 bases, with 4 bases lying between them. Germline CDR1 is SGHRS and CDR2 is YFSETQ. The CDR3 has 12 amino acids. CDR3 region: CASSLEGYGYTF. In DNA, the CDR3 is TGCGCCAGCAGCTTGGAGGGCTATGGCTACACCTTC.

V gene TRBV28 combines with J gene TRBJ1-1; a possible D gene is TRBD1 (5 bases). The CDR3 totals 13 residues. The germline V gene has CDR1 MDHEN and CDR2 SYDVKM. V was trimmed by 7 bases and J by 4 bases, leaving 13 bases between them. CDR3 nucleotides: TGTGCCAGCAAGCTGGGTACAGGCACTGAAGCTTTCTTT. It codes for CASKLGTGTEAFF.

This rearrangement joins TRBV9 to TRBJ1-1, with D perhaps matching TRBD1 (5 bases). Germline V gene lookup returns CDR1 SGDLS and CDR2 YYNGEE. The CDR3 runs 14 residues. Trimming removed 3 bases from V and 1 base from J, with 10 bases in between. CDR3 nucleotides: TGTGCCAGCAGCGGCATCACAGGGAACACTGAAGCTTTCTTT. The encoded protein is CASSGITGNTEAFF.